Detailed here is one T cell receptor beta chain. This clone was detected only once. The antigen it binds to is not known. Base-call qualities are not available, and no considerably larger clone is one nucleotide away. These data come from a study of blood T cell repertoires in COVID-19 (dated by TCRdb to 2020 to 2022). For the wider study: Samples from collaborators originated in the United States, Italy and Spain and spanned both the acute and convalescent phases of COVID-19. The material from the prospective study consisted of cDNA or gDNA derived from T cells, B-cell-depleted T cells, or PBMCs. Deeply sampled blood TCRbeta repertoires from subjects exposed to, actively infected with, or recovered from COVID-19 were included in the dataset. The repertoires were released in a freely available public database meant as a resource for research on the immune response to SARS-CoV-2. Samples came from the ongoing ImmuneRACE study (first 160 participants) plus 1,254 subjects from 6 global collaborators. A de-identified subject ID, COVID-19 status, age in years and sex were almost always included in the sample metadata. Where available, HLA class I and class II types were taken from metadata supplied by the sample provider and were not determined by assay-based typing.

What the authors observed across the whole study: The quantity of clinical and demographic metadata differed by source and by participant and was supplied without curation.

The collaborating institutions used their own protocols to collect whole blood in K2EDTA tubes. For TCRbeta analysis, collaborator samples were shipped as frozen whole blood, as isolated PBMCs, or as DNA extracted from either sample type. V and J are truncated by 1 base and 3 bases respectively, leaving an intervening sequence of 9 bases. Taken from cysteine to phenylalanine, the CDR3 has 14 residues. The read is trimmed to its CDR3 DNA, 42 bases read in frame from base 1. CDR1 and CDR2 were assigned from the germline V gene as MGHRA and YSYEKL. The immunoSEQ Assay, a bias-controlled multiplex PCR, was used to amplify TCRbeta CDR3 regions from genomic DNA. The paper's data handling went like this. Within the assay, amplification of reference gene primers was used to estimate how many nucleated cells each sample contained. Sequence reads were collapsed and filtered to measure the absolute abundance of every unique TCRbeta CDR3 rearrangement. For each sample, productive Simpson clonality was calculated as the square root of Simpson's diversity index over productive rearrangements. Sourced from immuneACCESS, this table was stored by TCRdb with only in-frame sequences that have V and J called. A share of the clones is absent; for the studies checked, an unresolved V gene accounts for under half, and the remainder has no known explanation. From that table come the V and J calls and clone size; the DNA was used to work out D and trimming. The sample table records some 47,000 clones; about 86% of these occur just once. Roughly 42% of the sample lies in the top ten.

The sequenced material came from peripheral blood. In this chain, TRBV4-1 is recombined with TRBJ1-2; the best D guess is TRBD1, with 5 bases matching. This clonotype originated in a human donor in a cohort sampled during active COVID-19. The CDR3 region: CASSQASGYYGYTF. The nucleotide sequence reads as follows: TGCGCCAGCAGCCAAGCGTCAGGGTACTATGGCTACACCTTC.